Sequencing of this T cell receptor (beta chain) was carried out in a study of metastatic and nonmetastatic thyroid tumors. Whole-study context: Samples came from malignant and benign thyroid patients, and repertoires were compared across blood and tumor or nodule tissue. Study outcomes and limitations: Malignant thyroid tumors reportedly exceeded benign nodules significantly in TCR beta diversity, with the difference appearing in blood and tumor.

About this clone: The target antigen is unknown.

Using MiXCR, TCRdb reanalyzed the PCR reads. This sample has tens of thousands of clones, with about a sixth found just once. Patients were all untreated before their thyroid surgery. Germline trimming cut 9 bases from V and 9 bases from J; bases unmatched to any gene: 17. This CDR3 is built from 15 residues. Germline V gives CDR1 SEHNR, CDR2 FQNEAQ (reference sequence). The TCR originated in a male donor with papillary thyroid cancer or a benign thyroid nodule (not recorded which). Some clones in this sample may be carry-over from other donors' samples. This chain uses TRBV7-9 with TRBJ2-1; 7 positions match TRBD2. Specimen: blood. The CDR3: CASSGTIGSLLEQFF. The CDR3 nucleotides are TGTGCCAGTAGTGGGACTATCGGGAGCCTGCTTGAGCAGTTCTTC. Full variable domain (missing parts from reference TRBV7-9 and TRBJ2-1): DTGVSQNPRHKITKRGQNVTFRCDPISEHNRLYWYRQTLGQGPEFLTYFQNEAQLEKSRLLSDRFSAERPKGSFSTLEIQRTEQGDSAMYLCASSGTIGSLLEQFFGPGTRLTVL.